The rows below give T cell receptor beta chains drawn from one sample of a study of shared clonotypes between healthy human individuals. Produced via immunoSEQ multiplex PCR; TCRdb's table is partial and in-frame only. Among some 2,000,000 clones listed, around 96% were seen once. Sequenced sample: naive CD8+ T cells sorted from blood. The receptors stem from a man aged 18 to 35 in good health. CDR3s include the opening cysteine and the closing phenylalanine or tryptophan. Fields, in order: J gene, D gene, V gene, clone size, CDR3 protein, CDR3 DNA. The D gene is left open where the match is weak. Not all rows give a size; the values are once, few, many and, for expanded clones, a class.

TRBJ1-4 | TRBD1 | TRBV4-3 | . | CASSQETGMGEKLFF | TGCGCCAGCAGCCAAGAGACAGGGATGGGTGAAAAACTGTTTTTT
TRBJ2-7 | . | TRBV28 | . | CASSSSSEQYF | TGTGCCAGCAGTTCGTCTAGCGAGCAGTACTTC
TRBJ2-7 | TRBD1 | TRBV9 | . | CASSVTGASSYEQYF | TGTGCCAGCAGCGTTACAGGGGCAAGCTCCTACGAGCAGTACTTC
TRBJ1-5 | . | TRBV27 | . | CASSLGLSNQPQHF | TGTGCCAGCAGTTTGGGACTATCGAATCAGCCCCAGCATTTT
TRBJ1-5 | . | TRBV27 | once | CASSFGQGSQPQHF | TGTGCCAGCAGTTTTGGCCAGGGGTCTCAGCCCCAGCATTTT
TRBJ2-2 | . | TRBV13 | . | CASSLAGAGAGELFF | TGTGCCAGCAGCTTAGCGGGGGCAGGGGCCGGGGAGCTGTTTTTT
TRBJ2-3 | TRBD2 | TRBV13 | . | CASSSSGILSDTQYF | TGTGCCAGCAGCTCTAGCGGGATTCTGTCAGATACGCAGTATTTT
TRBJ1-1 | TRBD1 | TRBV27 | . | CASKDRGLYTEAFF | TGTGCCAGCAAGGACAGGGGTTTATACACTGAAGCTTTCTTT
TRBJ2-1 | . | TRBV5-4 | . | CASSLGLANEQFF | TGTGCCAGCAGCTTGGGGTTAGCTAATGAGCAGTTCTTC
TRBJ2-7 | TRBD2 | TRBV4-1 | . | CASRNLAGVDEQYF | TGCGCCAGCAGAAATTTGGCGGGGGTCGACGAGCAGTACTTC
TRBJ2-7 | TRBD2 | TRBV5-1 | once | CASTPGLAGEQYF | TGCGCCAGCACCCCGGGACTAGCGGGGGAGCAGTACTTC
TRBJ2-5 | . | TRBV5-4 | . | CASSLAGGPQETQYF | TGTGCCAGCAGCTTGGCAGGGGGGCCCCAAGAGACCCAGTACTTC
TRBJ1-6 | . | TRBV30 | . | CALSAAAGNSPLHF | TGTGCCCTCAGTGCGGCTGCGGGCAATTCACCCCTCCACTTT
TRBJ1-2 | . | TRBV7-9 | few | CASSLEGRSYGYTF | TGTGCCAGCAGCTTAGAGGGCCGGAGCTATGGCTACACCTTC
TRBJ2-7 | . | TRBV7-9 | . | CASSPQATYEQYF | TGTGCCAGCAGCCCACAGGCCACCTACGAGCAGTACTTC
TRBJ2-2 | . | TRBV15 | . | CATSRAAEAGELFF | TGTGCCACCAGCAGGGCGGCAGAGGCCGGGGAGCTGTTTTTT
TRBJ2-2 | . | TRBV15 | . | CATSRPAPNTGELFF | TGTGCCACCAGCAGACCCGCCCCGAACACCGGGGAGCTGTTTTTT
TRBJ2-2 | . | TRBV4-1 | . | CASSRLYLAAITGELFF | TGCGCCAGCAGCCGACTATACTTAGCGGCAATTACCGGGGAGCTGTTTTTT
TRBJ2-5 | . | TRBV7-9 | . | CASSHPPEWGETQYF | TGTGCCAGCAGCCACCCGCCGGAATGGGGAGAGACCCAGTACTTC
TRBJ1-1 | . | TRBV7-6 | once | CASSLDLGVLNEAFF | TGTGCCAGCAGCTTGGACTTAGGGGTCCTAAACGAAGCTTTCTTT
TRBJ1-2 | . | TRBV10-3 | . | CAISDFSRDGGYTF | TGTGCCATCAGTGATTTCTCGCGGGACGGCGGCTACACCTTC
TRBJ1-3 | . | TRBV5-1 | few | CASSLGRTTGNTIYF | TGCGCCAGCAGCTTGGGACGTACGACTGGAAACACCATATATTTT
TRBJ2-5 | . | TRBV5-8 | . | CASSLVGGMETQYF | TGTGCCAGCAGTCTAGTGGGGGGCATGGAGACCCAGTACTTC
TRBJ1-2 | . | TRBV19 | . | CASTTSVGVKDGYTF | TGTGCCAGTACGACCTCAGTGGGGGTAAAAGATGGCTACACCTTC
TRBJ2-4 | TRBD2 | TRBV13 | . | CASSSLAELAKNIQYF | TGTGCCAGCAGCTCCCTAGCGGAACTAGCCAAAAACATTCAGTACTTC
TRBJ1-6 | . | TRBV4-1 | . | CASSQDAGRSYNSPLHF | TGCGCCAGCAGCCAAGATGCGGGGAGGTCCTATAATTCACCCCTCCACTTT
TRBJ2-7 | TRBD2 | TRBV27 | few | CASSLGLAGDEQYF | TGTGCCAGCAGTTTAGGACTAGCGGGAGACGAGCAGTACTTC
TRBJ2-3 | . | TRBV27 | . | CASSLGLSDTQYF | TGTGCCAGCAGTTTGGGACTTTCAGATACGCAGTATTTT
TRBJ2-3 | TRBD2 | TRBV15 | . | CATSRDSLAVAADTQYF | TGTGCCACCAGCAGAGATTCGCTAGCGGTAGCAGCAGATACGCAGTATTTT
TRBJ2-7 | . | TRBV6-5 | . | CASTSLDLYDEQYF | TGTGCCAGCACCTCCCTGGACCTTTACGATGAGCAGTACTTC
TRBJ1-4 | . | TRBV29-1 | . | CSVLQGPNEKLFF | TGCAGCGTTTTACAGGGTCCTAATGAAAAACTGTTTTTT
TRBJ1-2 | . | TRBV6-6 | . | CASSYGGDYGYTF | TGTGCCAGCAGTTATGGGGGGGACTATGGCTACACCTTC
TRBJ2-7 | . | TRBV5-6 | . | CASSSSPALGKPYEQYF | TGTGCCAGCAGTTCCTCTCCCGCCTTGGGGAAACCCTACGAGCAGTACTTC
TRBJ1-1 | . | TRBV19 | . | CASSTRPGLGTEAFF | TGTGCCAGTAGTACTCGGCCAGGGTTAGGTACTGAAGCTTTCTTT
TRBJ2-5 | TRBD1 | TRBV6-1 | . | CASSAGRGETQYF | TGTGCCAGCAGTGCTGGCAGGGGGGAGACCCAGTACTTC
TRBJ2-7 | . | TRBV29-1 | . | CSVDGGASYEQYF | TGCAGCGTTGACGGAGGGGCCAGCTACGAGCAGTACTTC
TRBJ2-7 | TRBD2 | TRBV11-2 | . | CASSPPHLAGGRYEQYF | TGTGCCAGCAGCCCACCCCACCTAGCGGGAGGCCGTTACGAGCAGTACTTC
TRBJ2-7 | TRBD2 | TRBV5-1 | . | CASSATSGGTYEQYF | TGCGCCAGCAGCGCCACCAGCGGGGGGACCTACGAGCAGTACTTC
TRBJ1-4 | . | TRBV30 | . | CAWSVLGATEKLFF | TGTGCCTGGAGTGTCTTAGGGGCGACTGAAAAACTGTTTTTT
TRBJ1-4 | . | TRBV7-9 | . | CASSLTAGGASNEKLFF | TGTGCCAGCAGCTTAACGGCGGGCGGGGCCTCTAATGAAAAACTGTTTTTT
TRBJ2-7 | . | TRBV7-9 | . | CASSQPPAEQYF | TGTGCCAGCAGCCAGCCGCCCGCCGAGCAGTACTTC
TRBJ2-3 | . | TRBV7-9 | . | CASSFYSTDTQYF | TGTGCCAGCAGCTTCTATTCCACAGATACGCAGTATTTT
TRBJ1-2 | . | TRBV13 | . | CASSLGDYGGVGYGYTF | TGTGCCAGCAGCTTAGGCGATTACGGTGGGGTCGGCTATGGCTACACCTTC